This T cell receptor beta chain was profiled in a study of blood T cell repertoires in COVID-19. Across the study: Sites across the United States, Italy and Spain contributed samples from acute and convalescent COVID-19.

Only in-frame clones appear in the TCRdb table, and some are missing; sequencing was by immunoSEQ multiplex PCR. The table records approximately 170,000 clones, about 85% of them present only once. What was sequenced was PBMCs or T cells enriched from blood (not recorded which). The TCR was taken from a woman aged 50 to 65 who had recovered from COVID-19.

The CDR3 region has the DNA TGTGCCAGCAGCCTCCAACCGGACAGAAACGTAGAAGCTTTCTTT. This codes for CASSLQPDRNVEAFF. This chain uses TRBV5-5 with TRBJ1-1; a possible D gene is TRBD1 (6 bases). V was clipped by 4 bases and J by 8 bases, with 21 bases between them. This CDR3 comprises 15 residues. Germline V gene lookup returns CDR1 SGHKS and CDR2 YYEKEE (reference sequence).